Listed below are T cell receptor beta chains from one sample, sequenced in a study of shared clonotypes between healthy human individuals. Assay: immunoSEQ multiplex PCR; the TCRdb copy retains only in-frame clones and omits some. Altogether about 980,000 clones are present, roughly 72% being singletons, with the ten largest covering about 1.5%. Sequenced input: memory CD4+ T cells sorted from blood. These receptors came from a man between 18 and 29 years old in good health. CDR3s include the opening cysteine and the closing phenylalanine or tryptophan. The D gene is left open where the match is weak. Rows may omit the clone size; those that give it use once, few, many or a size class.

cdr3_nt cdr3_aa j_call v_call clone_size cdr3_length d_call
TGTGCCTGGAGTGCCTTAGGGTGGGGAAATTCACCCCTCCACTTT CAWSALGWGNSPLHF TRBJ1-6 TRBV30 . 15 .
TGTGCCAGCAGCAGAAGACACACCATATATTTT CASSRRHTIYF TRBJ1-3 TRBV21-1 many 11 .
TGTGCCAGCAGTTACTCGACGATGGGCGCCGGATCCTACATGTTC CASSYSTMGAGSYMF TRBJ1-2 TRBV6-5 . 15 .
TGCAGTGCTAGAGTTATAGATACGCAGTATTTT CSARVIDTQYF TRBJ2-3 TRBV20-1 . 11 .
TGCGCCAGCAGCCAAGATACCTGGGACGAGCAGTACTTC CASSQDTWDEQYF TRBJ2-7 TRBV4-3 . 13 .
TGTGCCAGCAGCTTGGATCCTAGCTATGGCTACACCTTC CASSLDPSYGYTF TRBJ1-2 TRBV5-6 . 13 .
TGCGCCAGCAGCCAGGGCGGGAGGGCTCTCGATACCGGGGAGCTGTTTTTT CASSQGGRALDTGELFF TRBJ2-2 TRBV4-1 once 17 TRBD2
TGTGCCTGGAGTGGGGGAACGAATCAGCCCCAGCATTTT CAWSGGTNQPQHF TRBJ1-5 TRBV30 few 13 .
TGCGCCAGCAGTGAGACTTTGGGCGATGAGCAGTTCTTC CASSETLGDEQFF TRBJ2-1 TRBV10-1 . 13 .
TGTGCCAGTAGTCCAGGACAGGGAACTAGCAATCAGCCCCAGCATTTT CASSPGQGTSNQPQHF TRBJ1-5 TRBV19 . 16 TRBD1
TGTGCCAGCATCGAGGGGGCGCGAGGCTACACCTTC CASIEGARGYTF TRBJ1-2 TRBV28 . 12 TRBD1
TGTGCCAGCAGCGCCCCAGGGACGAATTCACCCCTCCACTTT CASSAPGTNSPLHF TRBJ1-6 TRBV5-4 . 14 .
TGTGCCAGCAGTTCCTTCGGGACAGGGCCGTACGAGCAGTACTTC CASSSFGTGPYEQYF TRBJ2-7 TRBV2 . 15 TRBD1
TGTGCCAGCAGCTTAGGTATTTGGGACAGGGTCTACGAGCAGTACTTC CASSLGIWDRVYEQYF TRBJ2-7 TRBV7-8 . 16 TRBD1
TGTGCCAGCAGCTTAGATGCCAGCGCCTATGGCTACACCTTC CASSLDASAYGYTF TRBJ1-2 TRBV11-2 . 14 .
TGTGCCTGGTCCCGGGACAGGGACGGTTCACCCCTCCACTTT CAWSRDRDGSPLHF TRBJ1-6 TRBV30 once 14 TRBD1
TGCGCCAGCAGCCAATTTCGAGGTGAAAAACTGTTTTTT CASSQFRGEKLFF TRBJ1-4 TRBV4-1 . 13 .
TGCGCCAGCAGCTCACAGGGACTAGCGGGAGGGCGCGAGCAGTACTTC CASSSQGLAGGREQYF TRBJ2-7 TRBV5-1 once 16 TRBD2
TGTGCCAGCAGTCGACAGGGCGGCTCCCACGAGCAGTACTTC CASSRQGGSHEQYF TRBJ2-7 TRBV28 . 14 TRBD1
TGTGCCTGGAGTCCAGGATCCAGGGGGCTCGAGCAGTACTTC CAWSPGSRGLEQYF TRBJ2-7 TRBV30 . 14 TRBD1
TGTGCCAGCTCACCCACTACCGAGGGAGCTTGGGAGACCCAGTACTTC CASSPTTEGAWETQYF TRBJ2-5 TRBV18 . 16 .
TGTGCCAGCAATGAGGACAGGAGCTCCTACAATGAGCAGTTCTTC CASNEDRSSYNEQFF TRBJ2-1 TRBV6-1 . 15 TRBD1
TGTGCCTGGAGTTCGGGGACGGAAGCTTTCTTT CAWSSGTEAFF TRBJ1-1 TRBV30 . 11 .
TGTGCCAGCAGTCTCACTACGGGGAGGGGTGAAAAACTGTTTTTT CASSLTTGRGEKLFF TRBJ1-4 TRBV7-2 . 15 .
TGCGCCAGCAGCTTCGGGACGGATAGCAATCAGCCCCAGCATTTT CASSFGTDSNQPQHF TRBJ1-5 TRBV5-1 . 15 .
TGTGCCAGCAGTGAAGCCCTTTTTGAAGCTTTCTTT CASSEALFEAFF TRBJ1-1 TRBV6-1 . 12 .
TGCGCCAGCAGCGGGGCGAGGGGCGACGAGCAGTACTTC CASSGARGDEQYF TRBJ2-7 TRBV5-1 . 13 .
TGTGCCAGCATTCGGCAGGCGCTGGGGGTGAGCACAGATACGCAGTATTTT CASIRQALGVSTDTQYF TRBJ2-3 TRBV2 once 17 .
TGTGCCAGCAGTTTCACCGGCTATGGCTACACCTTC CASSFTGYGYTF TRBJ1-2 TRBV28 few 12 .
TGCAGCGTTGAACCCACCACAGATACGCAGTATTTT CSVEPTTDTQYF TRBJ2-3 TRBV29-1 . 12 .
TGTGCCAGCAGCCCGGGAGCGGCGGGCACCCAGTACTTC CASSPGAAGTQYF TRBJ2-5 TRBV2 many 13 .
TGTGCCAGCAGCCTGACAGGGGGCATTTTTGAAGCTTTCTTT CASSLTGGIFEAFF TRBJ1-1 TRBV6-1 . 14 TRBD1
TGTGCCAGCAGCCCCAGGACAGCATCTAGCACAGATACGCAGTATTTT CASSPRTASSTDTQYF TRBJ2-3 TRBV7-3 . 16 .
TGTGCCAGCAGCTTAGTTGGGTCCCCACCTAAATTC CASSLVGSPPKF TRBJ2-7 TRBV7-9 . 12 .
TGCGCCAGCAGTGGAACCGGGGAGCTGTTTTTT CASSGTGELFF TRBJ2-2 TRBV10-1 few 11 .
TGCGCCAGCAGCCTTTACCTCGTACGTCCACCCACAGATACGCAGTATTTT CASSLYLVRPPTDTQYF TRBJ2-3 TRBV4-1 . 17 .
TGTGCCAGCCGAATCCAGACAGGGGTGGGCACTGAAGCTTTCTTT CASRIQTGVGTEAFF TRBJ1-1 TRBV2 . 15 TRBD1
TGTGCCAGCAGCTTTAGGGTTCAAGAGACCCAGTACTTC CASSFRVQETQYF TRBJ2-5 TRBV7-2 many 13 .
TGTGCCAGCAGGCGACTAACCGGGACAGGCTCCTACGAGCAGTACTTC CASRRLTGTGSYEQYF TRBJ2-7 TRBV11-2 . 16 TRBD1
TGCGCCAGCAGCTATGGGTTCGGACAGGAGGCCTCCTCCTATGGCTACACCTTC CASSYGFGQEASSYGYTF TRBJ1-2 TRBV5-1 . 18 TRBD1
TGTGCCATCAGGGCGGGACAGCACCAAGAGACCCAGTACTTC CAIRAGQHQETQYF TRBJ2-5 TRBV10-3 . 14 .
TGTGCCAGCAGAGGGGCTCTGGACAGAACCGGGGAGCTGTTTTTT CASRGALDRTGELFF TRBJ2-2 TRBV2 . 15 .
TGTGCCAGCAGTCTAATTAATTCACCCCTCCACTTT CASSLINSPLHF TRBJ1-6 TRBV6-1 few 12 .
TGTGCCAGCAGCTTATTCGGCTACAATGAGCAGTTCTTC CASSLFGYNEQFF TRBJ2-1 TRBV7-2 . 13 .
TGTGCCAGCGGGGCGGGAAATTCACCCCTCCACTTT CASGAGNSPLHF TRBJ1-6 TRBV6-1 . 12 .
TGTGCCTGGAGTGTACGGACAGCCCAGAACTCTGGAAACACCATATATTTT CAWSVRTAQNSGNTIYF TRBJ1-3 TRBV30 once 17 .
TGCGCCAGCAGCTTCCTATCTAGCGGGGTCTCCTACGAGCAGTACTTC CASSFLSSGVSYEQYF TRBJ2-7 TRBV5-1 . 16 TRBD2